One and the same sample provided the 3 T cell receptor beta chains below, sequenced in a study of blood T cell repertoires in COVID-19. Repertoires were generated with immunoSEQ multiplex PCR, while TCRdb's copy carries only in-frame clones and drops some. The data show about 170,000 clones, with approximately 86% seen just once and approximately 6.5% held by the top ten. The sample taken for sequencing was peripheral blood. These receptor sequences come from a woman over 75 in a cohort sampled during active or convalescent COVID-19.

This clone was observed at least ten times. V gene TRBV12-3 or TRBV12-4 combines with J gene TRBJ2-7; 8 nucleotides align to TRBD1. The junction had 5 bases not matched to a gene; V was cut back by 1 base and J by 9 bases. The CDR3 is 13 amino acids. The CDR3 sequence: CASSLGRQGWQYF. The CDR3, as DNA: TGTGCCAGCAGTTTAGGGAGACAGGGGTGGCAGTACTTC.

V gene TRBV7-2 combines with J gene TRBJ2-7, with 11 nucleotides matching TRBD2. With 0 bases clipped from V and 4 bases from J, the junction kept 2 bases outside the gene matches. There are 15 residues in the CDR3. Germline CDR1 reads SGHTA; CDR2 reads FQGNSA. For the CDR3, the DNA is TGTGCCAGCAGCTTAGCTAGCGGGGGGGGATACGAGCAGTACTTC. Its translation is CASSLASGGGYEQYF.

The chain links TRBV5-1 to TRBJ1-3, with 9 bases that match TRBD1. The CDR3 runs to 15 residues. Trimming at V came to 5 bases and at J to 2 bases, leaving 5 bases not matched to a gene. Germline V CDR1 and CDR2: SGHRS, YFSETQ. CDR3 amino acids: CASRPDRGAGNTIYF. DNA of the CDR3: TGCGCCAGCAGGCCGGACAGGGGAGCTGGAAACACCATATATTTT.